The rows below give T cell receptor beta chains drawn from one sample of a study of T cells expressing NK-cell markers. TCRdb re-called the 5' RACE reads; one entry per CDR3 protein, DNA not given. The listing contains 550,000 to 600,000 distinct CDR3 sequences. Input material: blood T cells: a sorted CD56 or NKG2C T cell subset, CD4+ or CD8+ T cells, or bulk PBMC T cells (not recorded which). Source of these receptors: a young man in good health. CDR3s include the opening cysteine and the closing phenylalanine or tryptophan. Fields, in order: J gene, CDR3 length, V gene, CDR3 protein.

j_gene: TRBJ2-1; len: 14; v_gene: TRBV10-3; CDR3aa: CAISLASGYNEQFF
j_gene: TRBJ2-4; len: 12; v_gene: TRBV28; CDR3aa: CASSSDMPVQYF
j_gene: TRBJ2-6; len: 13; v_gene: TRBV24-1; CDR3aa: CATLPSGANVLTF
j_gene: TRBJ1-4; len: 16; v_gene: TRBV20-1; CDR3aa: CSARYISGGTNEKLFF
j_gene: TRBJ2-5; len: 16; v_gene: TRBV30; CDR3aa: CAWSVQIGLAGETQYF
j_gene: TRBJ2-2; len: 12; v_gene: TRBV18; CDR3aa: CASSPQPGELFF
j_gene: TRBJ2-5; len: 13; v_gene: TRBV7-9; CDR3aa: CASSVRSQETQYF
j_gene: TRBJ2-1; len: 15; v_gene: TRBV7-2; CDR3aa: CASSPERDRYNEQFF
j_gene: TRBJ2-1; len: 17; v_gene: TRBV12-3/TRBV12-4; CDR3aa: CASWGLAGQSSYNEQFF
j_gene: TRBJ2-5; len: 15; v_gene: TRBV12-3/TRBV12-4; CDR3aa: CASSLVEGTVETQYF
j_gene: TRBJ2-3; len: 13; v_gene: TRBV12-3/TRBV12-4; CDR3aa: CASQVPHTDTQYF
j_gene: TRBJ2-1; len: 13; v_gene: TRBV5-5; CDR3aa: CASSFGAYNEQFF
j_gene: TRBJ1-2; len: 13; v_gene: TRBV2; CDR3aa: CASIGQGSRGYTF
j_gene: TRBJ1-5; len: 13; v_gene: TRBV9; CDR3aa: CASSVDADQPQHF
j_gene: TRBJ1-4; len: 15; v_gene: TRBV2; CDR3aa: CASTGHLSTNEKLFF
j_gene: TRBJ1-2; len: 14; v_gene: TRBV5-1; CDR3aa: CASSWTGGAGGYTF
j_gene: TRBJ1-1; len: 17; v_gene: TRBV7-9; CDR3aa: CASSLAPTGPENTEAFF
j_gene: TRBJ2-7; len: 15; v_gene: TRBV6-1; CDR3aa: CASSLSGLGAYEQYF
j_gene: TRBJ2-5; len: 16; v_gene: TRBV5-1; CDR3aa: CASSSGWSGGQETQYF
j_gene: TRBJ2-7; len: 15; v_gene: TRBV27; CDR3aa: CASSSPRGPTYEQYF
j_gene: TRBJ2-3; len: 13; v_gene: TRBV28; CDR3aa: CASSGDTRDTQYF
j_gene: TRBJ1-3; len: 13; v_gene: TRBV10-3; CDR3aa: CAIRDFSGNTIYF
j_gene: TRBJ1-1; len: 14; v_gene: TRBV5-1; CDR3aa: CASSWTGSDTEAFF
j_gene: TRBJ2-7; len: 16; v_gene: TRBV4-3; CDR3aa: CASSQEVEGQGYEQYF
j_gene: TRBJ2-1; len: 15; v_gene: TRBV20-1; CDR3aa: CSARVPGARENEQFF
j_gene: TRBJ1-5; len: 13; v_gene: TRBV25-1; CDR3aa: CASSPTGLQPQHF
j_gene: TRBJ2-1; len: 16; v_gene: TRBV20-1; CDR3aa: CSARDWSSSGINEQFF
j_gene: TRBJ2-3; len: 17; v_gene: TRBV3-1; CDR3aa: CASSPTHGGSVADTQYF
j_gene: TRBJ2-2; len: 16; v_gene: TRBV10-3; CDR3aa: CAIRMGLAGDTGELFF
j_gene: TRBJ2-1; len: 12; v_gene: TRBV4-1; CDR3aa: CASSRAGGEQFF
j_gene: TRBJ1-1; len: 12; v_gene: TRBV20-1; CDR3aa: CSARDQGLVAFF
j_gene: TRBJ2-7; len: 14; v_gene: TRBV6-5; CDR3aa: CASSLGQGALEQYF
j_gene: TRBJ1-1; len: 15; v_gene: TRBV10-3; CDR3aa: CAISQWTGKYTEAFF
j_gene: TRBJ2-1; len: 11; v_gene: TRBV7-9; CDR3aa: CASSLTSGWFF
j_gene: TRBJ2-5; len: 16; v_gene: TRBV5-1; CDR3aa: CASSRITSGGQETQYF
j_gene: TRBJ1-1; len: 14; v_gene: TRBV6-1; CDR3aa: CASSPTGVGTEAFF
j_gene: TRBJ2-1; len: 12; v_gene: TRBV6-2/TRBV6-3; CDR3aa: CASSYSQFWQFF
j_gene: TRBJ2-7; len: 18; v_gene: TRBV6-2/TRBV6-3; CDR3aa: CASTQIRSGTVSSYEQYF
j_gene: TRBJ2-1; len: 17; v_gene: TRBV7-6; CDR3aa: CASSVRLAGGTYNEQFF
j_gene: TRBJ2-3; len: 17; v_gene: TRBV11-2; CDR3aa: CASSLSASGRGADTQYF
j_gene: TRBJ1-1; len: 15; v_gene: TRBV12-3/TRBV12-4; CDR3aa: CASSLSATADTEAFF
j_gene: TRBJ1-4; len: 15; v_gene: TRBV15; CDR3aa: CATSRTIATNEKLFF
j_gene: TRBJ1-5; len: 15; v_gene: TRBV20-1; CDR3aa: CSAIVAGRSNQPQHF
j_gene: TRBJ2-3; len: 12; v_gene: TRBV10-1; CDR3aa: CASSERWSTQYF
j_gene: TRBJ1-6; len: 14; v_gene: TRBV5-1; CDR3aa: CASSSENRVSPLHF
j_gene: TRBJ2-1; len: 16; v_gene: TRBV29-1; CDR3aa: CSVVYVAGSSYNEQFF
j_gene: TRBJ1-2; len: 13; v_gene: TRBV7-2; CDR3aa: CASGLGLNYGYTF
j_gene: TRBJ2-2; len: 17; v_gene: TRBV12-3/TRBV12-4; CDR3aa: CASSPKSSGSGTGELFF
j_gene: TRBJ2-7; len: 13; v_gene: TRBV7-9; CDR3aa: CASSFQGIDEQYF
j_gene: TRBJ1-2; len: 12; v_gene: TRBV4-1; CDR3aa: CASSQPKGGYTF
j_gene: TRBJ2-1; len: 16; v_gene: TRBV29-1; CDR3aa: CSVLAGDYRKGNEQFF
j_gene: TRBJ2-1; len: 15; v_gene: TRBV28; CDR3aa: CASTTTVTSYNEQFF